These T cell receptor beta chains were read from a single sample in a study of blood T cells in healthy people across ages. MiXCR, applied by TCRdb to the 5' RACE reads, yields one record per CDR3 protein. This table has about 400,000 distinct CDR3 sequences, more than 45% appearing once. The sequencing sample was made of blood. The receptors shown here come from a man aged 60-69 years in good health. Each CDR3 is given with its conserved first and last residue.

CASGTGAFQETQYF,14,TRBV12-3/TRBV12-4
CASSLSPGISGIEQFF,16,TRBV27
CASSLGAGNTQYF,13,TRBV11-3
CASSPLTSGYTDTQYF,16,TRBV7-2
CASSDARRLAGVDTQYF,17,TRBV25-1
CASSQLPRQEQYF,13,TRBV4-1
CASSQLKGTEAFF,13,TRBV14
CASSPVSGSVNEQFF,15,TRBV12-3/TRBV12-4
CSAYPKGRHQETQYF,15,TRBV20-1
CASSPEKVAALGEQFF,16,TRBV7-9